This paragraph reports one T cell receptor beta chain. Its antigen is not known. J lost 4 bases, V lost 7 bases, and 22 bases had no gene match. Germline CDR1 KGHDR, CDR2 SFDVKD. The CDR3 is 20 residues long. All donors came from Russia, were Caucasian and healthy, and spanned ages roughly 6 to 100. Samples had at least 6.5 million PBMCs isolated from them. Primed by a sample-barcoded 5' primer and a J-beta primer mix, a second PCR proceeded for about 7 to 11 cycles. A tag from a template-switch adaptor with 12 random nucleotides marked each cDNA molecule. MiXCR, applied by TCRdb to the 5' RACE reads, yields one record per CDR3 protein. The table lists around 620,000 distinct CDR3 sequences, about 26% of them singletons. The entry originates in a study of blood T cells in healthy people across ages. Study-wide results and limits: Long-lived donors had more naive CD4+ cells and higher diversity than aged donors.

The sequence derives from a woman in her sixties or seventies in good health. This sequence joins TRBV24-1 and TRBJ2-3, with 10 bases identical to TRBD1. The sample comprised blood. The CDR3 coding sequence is TGTGCCACCAGGGATCCCGAGATATTGTCGGACAGGGGGATCTCAGATACGCAGTATTTT. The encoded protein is CATRDPEILSDRGISDTQYF.